Shown below are 9 T cell receptor beta chains from a single sample sequenced in a study of blood T cell repertoires in COVID-19. TCRdb's table, derived via immunoSEQ multiplex PCR, lists solely in-frame clones and lacks some. The sample lists approximately 200,000 clones; roughly 80% were seen once. The source material was peripheral blood. The receptors were gathered from a woman in her fifties or sixties who had recovered from COVID-19.

The chain recombines TRBV18 with TRBJ1-1; 7 nucleotides line up with TRBD1. CDR3 size: 15 residues. Germline values: CDR1 KGHSH, CDR2 LQKENI. V was pared by 5 bases and J by 0 bases, with 6 bases of the junction left unmatched. The CDR3 region is CASSATTGLNTEAFF. The CDR3, as DNA: TGTGCCAGCTCAGCAACGACAGGGTTGAACACTGAAGCTTTCTTT.

The chain recombines TRBV27 with TRBJ2-5, with 14 bases lining up with TRBD2. The CDR3 length is 16 residues. CDR1 and CDR2 from the germline V gene are MNHEY and SMNVEV (reference sequence). V shed 6 bases and J 1 base; nucleotides not matched to a gene: 4. The CDR3 nucleotides are TGTGCCAGCAGCGACGGACTAGCGGGGGGCCAAGAGACCCAGTACTTC. It codes for CASSDGLAGGQETQYF.

The chain employs TRBV29-1 and TRBJ1-2, with D maybe TRBD1 (5 bases). Germline V gene data show CDR1 as SQVTM and CDR2 as ANQGSEA. CDR3 length equals 13 residues. Between the trimmed V and J ends, which lost 4 bases and 4 bases, there was a span of 13 bases. The CDR3 DNA sequence: TGCAGCGTTGGAGCAGGGATGGGCTATGGCTACACCTTC. As protein: CSVGAGMGYGYTF.

V and J are TRBV7-3 and TRBJ1-6; D is unresolved. The germline gives CDR1 SGHTA, CDR2 FQGTGA. This CDR3 comprises 15 residues. V was clipped by 0 bases and J by 5 bases, with 8 bases between them. In nucleotides, the CDR3 is TGTGCCAGCAGCTTAACTGGTCAGGATAATTCACCCCTCCACTTT. Its translation is CASSLTGQDNSPLHF.

V is TRBV7-6 and J is TRBJ1-5; 11 bases align to TRBD1. Trimming removed 0 bases from V and 7 bases from J; junction bases left unmatched: 8. Germline V gene data show CDR1 as SGHVS and CDR2 as FNYEAQ. The CDR3 length is 17 residues. CDR3 sequence reads: CASSLAHLGQGEQPQHF. CDR3 nucleotide sequence: TGTGCCAGCAGCTTAGCGCATTTGGGACAGGGGGAACAGCCCCAGCATTTT.

The J gene is TRBJ1-2, the V gene TRBV27; 7 bases match TRBD1. Losses at the gene ends were 3 bases for V and 8 bases for J; bases not matched to a gene: 9. From germline, CDR1 is MNHEY and CDR2 SMNVEV (reference sequence). The CDR3 runs 14 residues. The DNA for the CDR3 is TGTGCCAGCAGTTTTGAGACAGGGAGAGGAGGCTACACCTTC. Its translation is CASSFETGRGGYTF.

The V gene is TRBV5-1, the J gene TRBJ2-7; TRBD2 is a possible D gene (6 bases). The V gene's germline CDR1 is SGHRS and CDR2 YFSETQ. Trimming stripped 0 bases from V and 6 bases from J, with 13 bases between. The CDR3 runs 14 residues. CDR3 amino acids: CASSLGTSFPEQYF. The CDR3 DNA sequence: TGCGCCAGCAGCTTGGGCACTAGCTTCCCCGAGCAGTACTTC.

The chain links TRBV3-1 (or the pseudogene TRBV3-2) to TRBJ1-1; D ambiguous. Germline CDR1 and CDR2: LGHDT and YNNKEL (reference sequence). The CDR3 is 14 amino acids. Trimming left V 0 bases short and J 6 bases short, with 11 bases between. The CDR3: CASSQDLRGPEAFF. The CDR3 DNA reads TGTGCCAGCAGCCAAGATCTTCGAGGTCCTGAAGCTTTCTTT.

This clone has only one observation. The rearrangement uses TRBV27 and TRBJ2-7, with 7 nucleotides matching TRBD1. Germline CDR1 MNHEY, CDR2 SMNVEV (reference sequence). CDR3 length: 15 residues. The V gene end was trimmed by 3 bases and the J gene end by 1 base; junction bases not matched to a gene: 6. The CDR3 is CASSFRQGPSYEQYF. The CDR3 DNA is TGTGCCAGCAGTTTTAGACAGGGCCCGTCCTACGAGCAGTACTTC.